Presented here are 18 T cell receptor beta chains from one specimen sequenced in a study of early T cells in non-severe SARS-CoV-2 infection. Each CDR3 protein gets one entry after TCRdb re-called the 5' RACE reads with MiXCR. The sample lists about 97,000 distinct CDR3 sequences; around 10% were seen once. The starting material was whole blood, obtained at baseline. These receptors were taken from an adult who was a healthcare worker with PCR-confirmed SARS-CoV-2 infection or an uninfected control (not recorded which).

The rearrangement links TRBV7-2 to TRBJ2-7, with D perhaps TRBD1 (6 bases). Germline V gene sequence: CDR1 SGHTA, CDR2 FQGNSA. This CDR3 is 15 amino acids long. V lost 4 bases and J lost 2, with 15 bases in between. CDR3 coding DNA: TGTGCCAGCAGCTCCCTGGGGGCCCAGACCTACGAGCAGTACTTC. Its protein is CASSSLGAQTYEQYF. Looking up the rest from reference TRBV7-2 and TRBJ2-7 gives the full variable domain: GAGVSQSPSNKVTEKGKDVELRCDPISGHTALYWYRQSLGQGLEFLIYFQGNSAPDKSGLPSDRFSAERTGGSVSTLTIQRTQQEDSAVYLCASSSLGAQTYEQYFGPGTRLTVT.

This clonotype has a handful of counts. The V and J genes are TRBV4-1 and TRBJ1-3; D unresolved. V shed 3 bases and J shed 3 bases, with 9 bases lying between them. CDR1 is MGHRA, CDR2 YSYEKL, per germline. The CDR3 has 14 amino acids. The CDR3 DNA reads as TGCGCCAGCAGCCACGGGAGGGATGGAAACACCATATATTTT. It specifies CASSHGRDGNTIYF.

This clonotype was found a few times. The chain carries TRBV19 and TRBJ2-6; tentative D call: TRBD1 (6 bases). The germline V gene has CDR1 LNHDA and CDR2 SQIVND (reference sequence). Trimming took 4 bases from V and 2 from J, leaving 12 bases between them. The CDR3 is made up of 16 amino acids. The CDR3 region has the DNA TGTGCCAGTAGTACACTGACAGGTCCTGGGGCCAACGTCCTGACTTTC. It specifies CASSTLTGPGANVLTF.

The CDR3 DNA reads as TGTGCCAGCAGGAGAGCGACAGGCGGGTACCAAGAGACCCAGTACTTC. This translates into CASRRATGGYQETQYF. The chain uses TRBV6-2 or TRBV6-3 and TRBJ2-5, with D perhaps matching TRBD1 (6 bases). Trimming left V 6 bases short and J 0 bases short, with 17 bases between. The CDR3 loop spans 16 amino acids. Looked up from germline, CDR1 is MNHEY and CDR2 is SVGEGT.

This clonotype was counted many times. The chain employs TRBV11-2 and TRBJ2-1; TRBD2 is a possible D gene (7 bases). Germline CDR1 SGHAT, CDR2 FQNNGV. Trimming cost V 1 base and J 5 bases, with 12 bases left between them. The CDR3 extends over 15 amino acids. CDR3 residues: CASSLAGGAHNEQFF. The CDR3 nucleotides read TGTGCCAGCAGCTTAGCTGGGGGGGCACACAATGAGCAGTTCTTC.

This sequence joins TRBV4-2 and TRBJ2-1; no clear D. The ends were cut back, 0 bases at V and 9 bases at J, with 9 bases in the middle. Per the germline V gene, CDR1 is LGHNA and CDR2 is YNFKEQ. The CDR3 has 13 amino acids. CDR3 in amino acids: CASSQDVRAEQFF. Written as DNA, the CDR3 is TGTGCCAGCAGCCAAGATGTAAGGGCTGAGCAGTTCTTC.

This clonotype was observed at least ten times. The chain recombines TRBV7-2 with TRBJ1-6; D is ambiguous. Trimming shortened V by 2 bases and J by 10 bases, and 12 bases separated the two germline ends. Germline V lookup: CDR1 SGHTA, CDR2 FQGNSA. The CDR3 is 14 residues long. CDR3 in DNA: TGTGCCAGCAGCTTATGGGGTCGGGAATCACCCCTCCACTTT. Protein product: CASSLWGRESPLHF.

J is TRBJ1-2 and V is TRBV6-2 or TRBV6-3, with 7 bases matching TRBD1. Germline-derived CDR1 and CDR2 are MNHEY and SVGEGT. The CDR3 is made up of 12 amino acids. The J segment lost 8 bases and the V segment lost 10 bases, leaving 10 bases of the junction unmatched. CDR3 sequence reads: CAISIHRGGYTF. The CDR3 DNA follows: TGTGCCATCTCGATCCACAGGGGAGGCTACACCTTC.

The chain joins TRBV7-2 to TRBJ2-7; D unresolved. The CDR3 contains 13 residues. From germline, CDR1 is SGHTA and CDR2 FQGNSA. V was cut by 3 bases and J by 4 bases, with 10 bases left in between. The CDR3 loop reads CASSFGSPYEQYF. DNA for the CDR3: TGTGCCAGCAGCTTTGGGTCACCGTACGAGCAGTACTTC. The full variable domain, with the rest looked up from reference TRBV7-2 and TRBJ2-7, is GAGVSQSPSNKVTEKGKDVELRCDPISGHTALYWYRQSLGQGLEFLIYFQGNSAPDKSGLPSDRFSAERTGGSVSTLTIQRTQQEDSAVYLCASSFGSPYEQYFGPGTRLTVT.

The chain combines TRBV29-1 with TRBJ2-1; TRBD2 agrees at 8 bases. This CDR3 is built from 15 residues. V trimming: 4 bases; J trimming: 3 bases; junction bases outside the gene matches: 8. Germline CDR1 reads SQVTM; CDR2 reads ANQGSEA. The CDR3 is CSVVLGGRFYNEQFF. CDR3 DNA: TGCAGCGTTGTGTTGGGCGGGAGGTTCTACAATGAGCAGTTCTTC.

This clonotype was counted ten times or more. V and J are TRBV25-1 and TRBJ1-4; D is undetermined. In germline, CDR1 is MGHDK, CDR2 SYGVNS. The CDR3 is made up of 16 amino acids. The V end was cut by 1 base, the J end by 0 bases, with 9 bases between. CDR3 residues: CASSELGVATNEKLFF. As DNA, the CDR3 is TGTGCCAGCAGTGAATTAGGAGTGGCAACTAATGAAAAACTGTTTTTT.

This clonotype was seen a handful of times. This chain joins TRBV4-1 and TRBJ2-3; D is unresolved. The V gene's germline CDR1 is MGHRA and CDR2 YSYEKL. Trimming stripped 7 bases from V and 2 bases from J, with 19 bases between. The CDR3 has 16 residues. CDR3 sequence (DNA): TGCGCCAGCACCCCGGCCTTGGGGTTGGACACAGATACGCAGTATTTT. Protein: CASTPALGLDTDTQYF.

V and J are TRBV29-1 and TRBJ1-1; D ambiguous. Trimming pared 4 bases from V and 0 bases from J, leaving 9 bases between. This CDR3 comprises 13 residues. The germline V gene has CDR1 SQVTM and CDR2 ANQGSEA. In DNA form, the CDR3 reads TGCAGCGTTGTCGCGGATTTGAACACTGAAGCTTTCTTT. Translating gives CSVVADLNTEAFF.

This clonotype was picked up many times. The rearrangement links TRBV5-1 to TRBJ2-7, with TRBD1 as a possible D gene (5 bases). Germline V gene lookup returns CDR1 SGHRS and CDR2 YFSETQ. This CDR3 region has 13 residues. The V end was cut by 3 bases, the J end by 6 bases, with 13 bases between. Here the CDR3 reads CASSSETGTEQYF. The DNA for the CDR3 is TGCGCCAGCAGCTCAGAAACAGGTACCGAGCAGTACTTC.

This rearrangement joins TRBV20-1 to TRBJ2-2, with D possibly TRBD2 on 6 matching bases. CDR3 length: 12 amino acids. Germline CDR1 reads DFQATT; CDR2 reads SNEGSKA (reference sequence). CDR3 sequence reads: CIGLGGTGELFF. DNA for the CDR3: TGCATAGGGTTGGGGGGCACCGGGGAGCTGTTTTTT.

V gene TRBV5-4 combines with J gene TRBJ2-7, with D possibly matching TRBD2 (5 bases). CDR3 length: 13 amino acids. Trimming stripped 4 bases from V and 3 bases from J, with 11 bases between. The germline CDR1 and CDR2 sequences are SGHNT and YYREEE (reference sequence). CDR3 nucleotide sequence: TGTGCCAGCAGCCCCGGGGTGAGCTACGAGCAGTACTTC. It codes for CASSPGVSYEQYF.

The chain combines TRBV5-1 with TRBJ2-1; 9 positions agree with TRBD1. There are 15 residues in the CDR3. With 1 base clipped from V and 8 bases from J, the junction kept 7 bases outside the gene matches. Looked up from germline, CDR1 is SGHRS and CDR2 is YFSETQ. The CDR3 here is CASSLTGQGFDEQFF. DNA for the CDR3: TGCGCCAGCAGCTTGACGGGACAGGGTTTCGATGAGCAGTTCTTC.

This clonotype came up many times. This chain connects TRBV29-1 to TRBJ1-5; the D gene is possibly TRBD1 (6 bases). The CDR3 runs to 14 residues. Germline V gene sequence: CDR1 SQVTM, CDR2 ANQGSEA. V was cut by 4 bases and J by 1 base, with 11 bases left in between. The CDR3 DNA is TGCAGCGTTGTTCTAGGGGGGAGCAATCAGCCCCAGCATTTT. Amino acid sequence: CSVVLGGSNQPQHF.